This T cell receptor (beta chain) appears in the sequencing data of a study of T-cell memory formation after mild COVID-19. Overall study findings and caveats: CD4/CD8 balance characterized clones contracting day 15 to 85, and CD4+ skew characterized later expanders.

This clonotype was counted ten times or more. Its antigen is unknown. Trimming took off 3 bases at V and 5 bases at J, with 14 bases between the two ends. The CDR3 spans 14 residues. Per germline, CDR1 SGHRS and CDR2 YFSETQ. TCR alpha and TCR beta cDNA libraries carrying sample barcodes and UMIs came from 5'RACE with constant-segment primers. TCRdb processed the 5' RACE reads anew with MiXCR; each CDR3 protein has one entry. The table records about 470,000 distinct CDR3 sequences, 18% of them present only once. The source of this sequence is an adult woman who had mild COVID-19 (a few samples of this study predate the infection). Cell type and time point are not known. The sequencing sample was made of PBMCs or a T cell subset sorted from them (not recorded which). The rearrangement links TRBV5-1 to TRBJ2-5, with D possibly matching TRBD1 (5 bases). The CDR3 DNA follows: TGCGCCAGCAGCTCTAACCCTAGGGGCGAGACCCAGTACTTC. Residues: CASSSNPRGETQYF.